This T cell receptor beta chain is from a study of blood T cell repertoires in COVID-19. Across the study: Samples came from the United States, Italy and Spain, spanning acute and convalescent COVID-19. T cells, B-cell-depleted T cells, or PBMCs supplied cDNA or gDNA.

Looked up from germline, CDR1 is LGHDT and CDR2 is YNNKEL (reference sequence). V was pared by 0 bases and J by 6 bases, with 11 bases between. The length of the CDR3 is 14 residues. The authors' processing: Estimation of nucleated cell counts relied on the amplification of reference gene primers. The repertoire was sequenced with immunoSEQ multiplex PCR; TCRdb's copy has only in-frame clones and lacks some. The DNA gave D and trimming, while V, J and clone size come from that table. The data hold about 240,000 clones, with 86% observed a single time. This clone showed up just a few times. The chain uses TRBV3-1 (or the pseudogene TRBV3-2) and TRBJ1-2, with TRBD1 as a possible D gene (5 bases). This clonotype was sampled from a man aged 60 to 69 with acute or convalescent COVID-19. Sample: peripheral blood. The CDR3 DNA reads TGTGCCAGCAGCCAAGATCGGGGGATGCATGGCTACACCTTC. This codes for CASSQDRGMHGYTF.